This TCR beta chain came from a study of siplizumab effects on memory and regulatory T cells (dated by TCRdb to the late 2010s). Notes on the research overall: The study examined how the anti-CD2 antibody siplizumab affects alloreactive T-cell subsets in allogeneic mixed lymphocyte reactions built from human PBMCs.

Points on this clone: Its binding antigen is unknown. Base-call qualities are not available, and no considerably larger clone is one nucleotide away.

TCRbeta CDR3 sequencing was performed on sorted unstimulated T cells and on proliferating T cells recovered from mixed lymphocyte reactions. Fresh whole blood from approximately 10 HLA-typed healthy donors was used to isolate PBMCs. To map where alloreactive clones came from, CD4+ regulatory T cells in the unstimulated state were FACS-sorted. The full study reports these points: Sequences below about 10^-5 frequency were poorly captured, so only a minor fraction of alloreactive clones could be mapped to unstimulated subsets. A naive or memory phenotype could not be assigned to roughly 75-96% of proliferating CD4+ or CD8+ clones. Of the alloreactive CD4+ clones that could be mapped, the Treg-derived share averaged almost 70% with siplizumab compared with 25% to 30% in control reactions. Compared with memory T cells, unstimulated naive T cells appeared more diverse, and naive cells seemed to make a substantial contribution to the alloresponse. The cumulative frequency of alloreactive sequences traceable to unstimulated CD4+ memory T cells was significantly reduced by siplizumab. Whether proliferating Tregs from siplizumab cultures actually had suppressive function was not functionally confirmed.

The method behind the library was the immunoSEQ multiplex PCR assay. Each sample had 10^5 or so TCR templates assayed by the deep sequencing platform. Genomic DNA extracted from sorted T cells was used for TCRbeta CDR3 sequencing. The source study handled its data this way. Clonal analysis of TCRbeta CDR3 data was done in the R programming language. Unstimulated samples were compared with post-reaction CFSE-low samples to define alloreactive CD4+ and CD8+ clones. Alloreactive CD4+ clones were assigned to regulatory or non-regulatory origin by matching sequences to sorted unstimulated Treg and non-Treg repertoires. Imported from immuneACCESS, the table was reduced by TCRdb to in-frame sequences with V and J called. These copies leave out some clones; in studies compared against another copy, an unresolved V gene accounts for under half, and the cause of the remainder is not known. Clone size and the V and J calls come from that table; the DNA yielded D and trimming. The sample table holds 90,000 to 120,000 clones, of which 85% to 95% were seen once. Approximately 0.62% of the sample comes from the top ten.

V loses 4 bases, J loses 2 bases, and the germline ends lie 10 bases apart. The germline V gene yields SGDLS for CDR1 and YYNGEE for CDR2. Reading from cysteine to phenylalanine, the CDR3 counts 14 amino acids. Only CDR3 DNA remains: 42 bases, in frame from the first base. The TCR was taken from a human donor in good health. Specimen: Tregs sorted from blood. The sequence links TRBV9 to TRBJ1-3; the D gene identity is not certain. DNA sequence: TGTGCCAGCAGCCTCCCCCCGCCTGGAAACACCATATATTTT. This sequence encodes CASSLPPPGNTIYF.